This T cell receptor beta chain was profiled in a study of blood T cells in healthy people across ages. Findings and limits, study-wide: The recorded TCR beta diversity per million T cells decreased in a roughly linear manner with age.

About this clonotype: Its antigen is currently unknown.

With a J-beta primer mix and a sample-barcoded 5' primer, a second PCR ran about 7 to 12 cycles. One entry per CDR3 protein results from TCRdb running MiXCR on the 5' RACE reads. The table records about a million distinct CDR3 sequences, around 48% of them present only once. The CDR3 extends over 15 amino acids. The clonotype was recovered from a man aged 30 to 39 in good health. The sample taken for sequencing was blood. This chain uses TRBV21-1 with TRBJ2-1; the D call in the table, TRBD1, was not verified against the DNA. The end of the DNA aligns better with TRBJ2-7, so the J call may be wrong. TRBV21-1 constitutes a pseudogene. The CDR3 here is CASSKKGQEHYEQYF. In DNA, the CDR3 is TGTGCCAGCAGCAAAAAGGGGCAGGAGCACTACGAGCAGTACTTC.